The sequence of this T cell receptor (beta chain) was determined in a study of T cells after yellow fever vaccination (dated by TCRdb to the late 2010s). Turning to the overall study: The SMART-Seq v4 Ultra Low Input RNA kit was used to prepare libraries from fractions with low cell numbers. Two healthy male donors made up the cohort, one aged 18 to 30 years and the other aged 30 to 39 years. To follow T-cell clones before and after both primary and booster YFV17D yellow fever vaccination, bulk TCR alpha and beta repertoires underwent longitudinal sequencing. Blood was drawn at multiple timepoints before and after primary and secondary immunization, with bulk PBMC replicates and cell subsets isolated. Beyond this particular receptor, the publication reports: After the booster, most of the clones that had expanded following primary vaccination were detected again (just under 97% of CD4 and roughly 90% of CD8), which suggests that memory was broadly maintained. The secondary T-cell response was weaker than the primary response but faster, peaking on day 5 instead of day 15. Because the study included only two donors, the extent to which the findings can be generalized is limited. Because abundant contaminating clonotypes from the bulk population could be contained in FACS-sorted repertoires, computational filtering was required. A small share of clonotypes occurred in both CD4 and CD8 compartments, likely arising from convergent recombination.

Taken with the paper, the label for treatment or condition translates to: live attenuated yellow fever vaccine strain. At every blood-draw timepoint, two biological replicates of bulk PBMCs were collected. PBMCs were isolated from peripheral blood using a standard Ficoll-Paque protocol. TriZol was used to extract RNA from bulk PBMCs, CD4 and CD8 fractions, and dextramer-positive and dextramer-negative fractions. TCR cDNA was synthesized by 5'RACE template switching, which introduced a universal primer site and unique molecular identifiers. Priming of cDNA synthesis was performed from both the TCR alpha and TCR beta constant segments. Library amplification used two PCR steps, and the second PCR step added sample barcodes and sequencing adapters. Sequencing of the libraries was done on either Illumina HiSeq 2500 (2x100 bp) or NovaSeq (2x150 bp). The paper's processing steps were these. Demultiplexing of reads and collapsing into UMI consensus sequences were performed with MIGEC, and V(D)J alignment was carried out with MiXCR. Using edgeR on replicate PBMC samples, clonotypes were called vaccine-responding if FDR was below 0.01 and the log2 fold change was above 5 up to day 15. Each bulk clonotype received a CD4 or CD8 identity based on whether the sequenced CD4 or CD8 repertoire contained that clonotype at higher abundance. The public sequencing data were trimmed at Q25 with fastp and processed into clonotypes with MiXCR by TCRdb, which kept only in-frame beta chains. Under each unique CDR3 protein, matching rows form one entry showing the most common genes and DNA. Here the V and J calls rest on TCRdb's processing, not on the authors' analysis. In this sample the table shows hundreds of thousands of distinct CDR3 sequences, around a fifth of which occur a single time. About 15% of the sample lies in the top ten.

The sample holds one count of this clonotype. The antigen it recognizes is unknown. Qualities for individual bases were not recorded, and no much larger clone is one base off. A single read makes a weak case. Sequences MNHEY (CDR1) and SVGEGT (CDR2) are obtained from the germline V gene. V and J are trimmed by 6 bases and 2 bases, and the gene matches miss 9 bases of the junction. From the cysteine through the phenylalanine, the CDR3 covers 15 amino acids. CDR3 DNA is the only sequence kept; it has 45 bases, read in frame from the first base. The chain couples TRBV6-2 or TRBV6-3 to TRBJ2-7, with 8 central nucleotides matching TRBD1. This sequence originates from a man between 18 and 29 years old who received the YFV17D yellow fever vaccine. This sample comprised PBMCs, obtained less than 25 days after the first yellow fever vaccination. The bases are TGTGCCAGCAGCCCGGTCGGACAGGGCCCCTACGAGCAGTACTTC. Translated, it reads CASSPVGQGPYEQYF.